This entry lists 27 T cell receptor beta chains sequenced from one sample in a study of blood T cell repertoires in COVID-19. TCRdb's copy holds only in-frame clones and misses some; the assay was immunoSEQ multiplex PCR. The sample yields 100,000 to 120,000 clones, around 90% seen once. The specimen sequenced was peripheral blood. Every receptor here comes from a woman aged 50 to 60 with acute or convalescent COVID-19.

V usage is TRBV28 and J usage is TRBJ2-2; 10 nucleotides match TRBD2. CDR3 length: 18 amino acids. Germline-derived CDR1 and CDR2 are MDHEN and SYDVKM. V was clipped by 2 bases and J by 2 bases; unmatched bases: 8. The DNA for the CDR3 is TGTGCCAGCAGTTTAGTTCCTAGCGGGAGTAGCAACACCGGGGAGCTGTTTTTT. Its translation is CASSLVPSGSSNTGELFF.

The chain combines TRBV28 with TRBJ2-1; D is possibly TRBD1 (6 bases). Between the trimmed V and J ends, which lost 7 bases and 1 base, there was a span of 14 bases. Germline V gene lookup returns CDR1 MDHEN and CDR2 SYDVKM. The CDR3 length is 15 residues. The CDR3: CASTRLGQSYNEQFF. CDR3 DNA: TGTGCCAGCACCCGACTCGGACAGTCCTACAATGAGCAGTTCTTC.

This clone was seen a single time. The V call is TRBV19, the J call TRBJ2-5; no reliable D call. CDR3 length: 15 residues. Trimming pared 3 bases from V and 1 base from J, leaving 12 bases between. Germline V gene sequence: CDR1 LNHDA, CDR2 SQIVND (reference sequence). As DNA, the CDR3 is TGTGCCAGTAGTATGGGTGGGCCGATCCAAGAGACCCAGTACTTC. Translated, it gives CASSMGGPIQETQYF.

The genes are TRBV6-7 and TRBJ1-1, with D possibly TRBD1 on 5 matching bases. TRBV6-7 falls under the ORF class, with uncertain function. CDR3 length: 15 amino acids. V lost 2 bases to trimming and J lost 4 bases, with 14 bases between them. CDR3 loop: CASSYLVREVTEAFF. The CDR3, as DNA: TGTGCCAGCAGTTACCTCGTCAGGGAGGTCACTGAAGCTTTCTTT.

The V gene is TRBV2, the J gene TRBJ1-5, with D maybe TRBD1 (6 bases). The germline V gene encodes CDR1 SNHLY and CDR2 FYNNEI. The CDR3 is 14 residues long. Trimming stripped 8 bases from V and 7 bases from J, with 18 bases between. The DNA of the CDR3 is TGTGCCAGCTCAAACCAGGACAGTATACAGCCCCAGCATTTT. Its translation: CASSNQDSIQPQHF.

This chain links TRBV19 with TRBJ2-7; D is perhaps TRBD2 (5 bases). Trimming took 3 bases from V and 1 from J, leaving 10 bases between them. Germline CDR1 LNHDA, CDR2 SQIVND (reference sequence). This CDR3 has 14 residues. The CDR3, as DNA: TGTGCCAGTAGTATTCGTTCGGGATCCTACGAGCAGTACTTC. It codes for CASSIRSGSYEQYF.

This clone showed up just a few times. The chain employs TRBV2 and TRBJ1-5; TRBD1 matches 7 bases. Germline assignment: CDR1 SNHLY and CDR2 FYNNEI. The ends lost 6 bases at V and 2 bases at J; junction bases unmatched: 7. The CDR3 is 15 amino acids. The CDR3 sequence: CASRGQSTGNQPQHF. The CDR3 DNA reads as TGTGCCAGCAGGGGACAGAGTACGGGCAATCAGCCCCAGCATTTT.

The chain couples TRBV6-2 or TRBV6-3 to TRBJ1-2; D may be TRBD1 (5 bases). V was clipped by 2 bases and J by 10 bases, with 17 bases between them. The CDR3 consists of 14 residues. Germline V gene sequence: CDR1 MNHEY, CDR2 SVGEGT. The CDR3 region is CASSYKGISENYTF. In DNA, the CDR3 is TGTGCCAGCAGTTACAAGGGGATATCCGAGAACTACACCTTC.

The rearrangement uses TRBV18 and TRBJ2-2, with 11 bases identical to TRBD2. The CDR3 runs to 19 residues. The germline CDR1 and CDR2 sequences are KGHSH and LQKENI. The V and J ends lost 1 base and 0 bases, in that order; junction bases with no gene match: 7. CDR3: CASSPLRLAGGTNTGELFF. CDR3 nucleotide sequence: TGTGCCAGCTCACCACTACGGCTAGCGGGAGGTACGAACACCGGGGAGCTGTTTTTT.

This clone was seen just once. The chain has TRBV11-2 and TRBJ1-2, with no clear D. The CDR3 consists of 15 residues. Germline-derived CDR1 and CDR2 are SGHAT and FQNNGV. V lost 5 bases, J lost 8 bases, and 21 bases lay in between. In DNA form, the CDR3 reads TGTGCCAGCAGCCCCCGGGGATCCACCGCGATCGGCTACACCTTC. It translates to CASSPRGSTAIGYTF.

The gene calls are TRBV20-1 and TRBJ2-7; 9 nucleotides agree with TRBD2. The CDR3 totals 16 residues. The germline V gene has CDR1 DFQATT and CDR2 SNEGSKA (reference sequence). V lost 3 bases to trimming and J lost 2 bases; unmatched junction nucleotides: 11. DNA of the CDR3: TGCAGTGCTAGTTCAGCGGGAGGCACCGGGACCTACGAGCAGTACTTC. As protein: CSASSAGGTGTYEQYF.

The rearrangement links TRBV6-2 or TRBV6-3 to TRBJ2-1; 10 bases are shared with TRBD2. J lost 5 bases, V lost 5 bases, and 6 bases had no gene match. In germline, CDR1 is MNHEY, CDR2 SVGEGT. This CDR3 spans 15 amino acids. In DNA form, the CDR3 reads TGTGCCAGCAGTCTCGGACTAGCGGCCAACAATGAGCAGTTCTTC. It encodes CASSLGLAANNEQFF.

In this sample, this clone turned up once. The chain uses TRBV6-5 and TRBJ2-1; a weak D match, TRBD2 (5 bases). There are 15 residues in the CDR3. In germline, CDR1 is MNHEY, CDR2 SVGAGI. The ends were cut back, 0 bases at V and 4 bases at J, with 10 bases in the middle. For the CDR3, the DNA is TGTGCCAGCAGTTACTCGCTGGACTCATACAATGAGCAGTTCTTC. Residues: CASSYSLDSYNEQFF.

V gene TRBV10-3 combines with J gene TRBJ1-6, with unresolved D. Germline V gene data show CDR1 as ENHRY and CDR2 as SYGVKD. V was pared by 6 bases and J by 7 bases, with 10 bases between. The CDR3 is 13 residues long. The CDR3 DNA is TGTGCCATCAGCGTGGGCGGGAATTCACCCCTCCACTTT. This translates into CAISVGGNSPLHF.

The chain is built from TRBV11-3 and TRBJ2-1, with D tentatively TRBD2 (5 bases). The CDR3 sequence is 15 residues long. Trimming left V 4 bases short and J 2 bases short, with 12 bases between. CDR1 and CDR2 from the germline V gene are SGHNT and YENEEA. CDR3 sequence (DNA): TGTGCCAGCAGCTCGGGTGGGAGCCCCTACAATGAGCAGTTCTTC. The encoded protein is CASSSGGSPYNEQFF.

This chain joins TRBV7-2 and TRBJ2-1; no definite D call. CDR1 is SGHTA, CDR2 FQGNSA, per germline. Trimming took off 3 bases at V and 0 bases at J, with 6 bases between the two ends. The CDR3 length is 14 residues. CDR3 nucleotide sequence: TGTGCCAGCAGCTTCTTTAGCTCCTACAATGAGCAGTTCTTC. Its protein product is CASSFFSSYNEQFF.

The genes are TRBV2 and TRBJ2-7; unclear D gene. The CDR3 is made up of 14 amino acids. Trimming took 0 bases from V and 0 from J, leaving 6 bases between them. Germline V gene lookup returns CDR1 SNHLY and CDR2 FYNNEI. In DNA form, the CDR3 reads TGTGCCAGCAGTGAAGCGCGAATCTCCTACGAGCAGTACTTC. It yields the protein CASSEARISYEQYF.

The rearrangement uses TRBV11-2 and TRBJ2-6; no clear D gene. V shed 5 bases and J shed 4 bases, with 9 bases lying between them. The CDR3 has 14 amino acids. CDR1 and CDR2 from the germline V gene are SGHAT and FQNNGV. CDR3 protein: CASSPGGGANVLTF. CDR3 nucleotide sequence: TGTGCCAGCAGCCCGGGTGGCGGGGCCAACGTCCTGACTTTC.

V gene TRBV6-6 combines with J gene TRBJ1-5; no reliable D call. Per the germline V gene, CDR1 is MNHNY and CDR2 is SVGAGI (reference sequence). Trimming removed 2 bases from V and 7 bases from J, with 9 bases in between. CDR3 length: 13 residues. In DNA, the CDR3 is TGTGCCAGCAGTTACCTGCAGTCCCAGCCCCAGCATTTT. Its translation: CASSYLQSQPQHF.

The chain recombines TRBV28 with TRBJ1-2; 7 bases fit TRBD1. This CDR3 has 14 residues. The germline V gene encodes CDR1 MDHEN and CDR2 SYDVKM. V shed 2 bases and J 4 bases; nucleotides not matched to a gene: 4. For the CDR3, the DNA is TGTGCCAGCAGTTTAGGGACAGCCTTCTATGGCTACACCTTC. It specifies CASSLGTAFYGYTF.

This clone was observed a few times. The CDR3 protein is CASGEYRVPTDTQYF. The DNA for the CDR3 is TGTGCCAGCGGGGAGTACAGGGTTCCCACAGATACGCAGTATTTT. The chain combines TRBV2 with TRBJ2-3, with a weak D call TRBD1 (6 bases). There are 15 residues in the CDR3. Per germline, CDR1 SNHLY and CDR2 FYNNEI. Trimming stripped 8 bases from V and 2 bases from J, with 17 bases between.

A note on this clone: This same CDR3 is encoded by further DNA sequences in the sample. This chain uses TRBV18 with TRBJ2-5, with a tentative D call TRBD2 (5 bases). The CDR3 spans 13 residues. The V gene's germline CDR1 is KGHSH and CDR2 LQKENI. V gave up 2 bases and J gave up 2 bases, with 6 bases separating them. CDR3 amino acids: CASSPGLQETQYF. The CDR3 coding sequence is TGTGCCAGCTCACCAGGACTTCAAGAGACCCAGTACTTC.

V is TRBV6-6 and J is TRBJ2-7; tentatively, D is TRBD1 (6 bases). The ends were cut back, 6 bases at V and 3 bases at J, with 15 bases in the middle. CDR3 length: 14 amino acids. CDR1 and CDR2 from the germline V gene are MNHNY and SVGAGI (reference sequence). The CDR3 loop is CASSFGRGGYEQYF. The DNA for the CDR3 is TGTGCCAGCAGCTTCGGACGAGGGGGCTACGAGCAGTACTTC.

This chain's CDR3 is CASSDGAGGADTQYF. As DNA, the CDR3 is TGTGCCAGCAGTGACGGAGCGGGAGGTGCGGATACGCAGTATTTT. This rearrangement joins TRBV25-1 to TRBJ2-3; 9 bases align to TRBD2. This CDR3 is 15 amino acids long. Germline V gene data show CDR1 as MGHDK and CDR2 as SYGVNS. The ends lost 3 bases at V and 6 bases at J; junction bases unmatched: 7.

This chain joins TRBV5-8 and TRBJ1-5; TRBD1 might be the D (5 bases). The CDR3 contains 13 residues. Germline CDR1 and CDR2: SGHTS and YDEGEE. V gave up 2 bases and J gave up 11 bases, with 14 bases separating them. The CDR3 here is CASSFTGRESQHF. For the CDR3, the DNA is TGTGCCAGCAGCTTTACAGGTCGGGAGTCCCAGCATTTT. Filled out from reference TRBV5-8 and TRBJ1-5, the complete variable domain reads EAGVTQSPTHLIKTRGQQATLRCSPISGHTSVYWYQQALGLGLQFLLWYDEGEERNRGNFPPRFSGRQFPNYSSELNVNALELEDSALYLCASSFTGRESQHFGDGTRLSIL.

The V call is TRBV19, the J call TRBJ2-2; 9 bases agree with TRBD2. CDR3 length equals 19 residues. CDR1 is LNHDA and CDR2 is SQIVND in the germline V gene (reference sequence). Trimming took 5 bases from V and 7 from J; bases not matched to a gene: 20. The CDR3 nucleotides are TGTGCCAGTAGTTTAATGCGGGGGGGACAAGCGGGAGATCACGGGGAGCTGTTTTTT. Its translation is CASSLMRGGQAGDHGELFF.

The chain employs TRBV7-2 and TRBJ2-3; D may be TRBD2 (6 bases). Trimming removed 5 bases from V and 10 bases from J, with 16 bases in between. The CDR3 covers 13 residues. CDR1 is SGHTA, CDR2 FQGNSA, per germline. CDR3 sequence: CASSTTTSTAQYF. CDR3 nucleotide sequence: TGTGCCAGCAGCACAACGACTAGTACGGCGCAGTATTTT.